Listed below are T cell receptor beta chains from one sample, sequenced in a study of human T cells and chemical hapten exposure. One entry per CDR3 protein results from TCRdb running MiXCR on the RACE reads. The sample yields some 120,000 distinct CDR3 sequences, about 12% seen once. The input for sequencing was whole blood, taken in connection with sensitization to the hapten diphenylcyclopropenone (DPC). These receptors originate from a woman aged 50 to 60 with alopecia areata. Some clones in this sample may be carry-over from other donors' samples. Each CDR3 is given with its conserved first and last residue. The D gene is left open where the match is weak. Size is stated for part of the rows, as once, few or many counts, or as a class when the clone is expanded.

cdr3_aa cdr3_nt v_call d_call j_call clone_size
CASSLPSGRQFF TGTGCCAGCAGCCTTCCTAGCGGGAGGCAGTTCTTC TRBV3-1 TRBD2 TRBJ2-1 few
CASSPRQPTEAFF TGTGCCAGCAGTCCCCGACAACCCACTGAAGCTTTCTTT TRBV6-2/TRBV6-3 . TRBJ1-1 .
CASSQGHTRDTQYF TGTGCCAGCAGCCAAGGTCACACGAGGGATACGCAGTATTTT TRBV3-1 . TRBJ2-3 many
CSALMSQGATEAFF TGCAGTGCGCTAATGTCCCAGGGGGCAACTGAAGCTTTCTTT TRBV20-1 TRBD1 TRBJ1-1 .
CASSLLAYKFF TGTGCCAGCAGTTTACTAGCGTACAAGTTCTTC TRBV12-3/TRBV12-4 . TRBJ2-1 many
CASSPTRREHYTGELFF TGTGCCAGCAGCCCGACGCGGCGGGAGCACTACACCGGGGAGCTGTTTTTT TRBV7-9 TRBD2 TRBJ2-2 few
CASSQSGWNTEAFF TGCGCCAGCAGCCAATCCGGCTGGAACACTGAAGCTTTCTTT TRBV4-1 . TRBJ1-1 .
CASSPSAGLNTEAFF TGCGCCAGCAGCCCATCAGCAGGATTGAACACTGAAGCTTTCTTT TRBV5-1 . TRBJ1-1 many
CASSLQTQYF TGTGCCAGCAGCTTACAGACCCAGTACTTC TRBV11-2 . TRBJ2-5 few
CASSIRTGYGGYTF TGCGCCAGCAGCATCCGGACAGGGTATGGAGGCTACACCTTC TRBV5-1 TRBD1 TRBJ1-2 many
CASSLLSGSITYNEQFF TGTGCCAGCAGCTTACTGTCAGGGTCCATCACCTACAATGAGCAGTTCTTC TRBV7-6 . TRBJ2-1 .
CASSPWTGTEAFF TGTGCCAGCAGTCCTTGGACAGGGACCGAAGCTTTCTTT TRBV28 TRBD1 TRBJ1-1 .
CASSLVVNTGELFF TGTGCCAGCAGCTTAGTGGTAAACACCGGGGAGCTGTTTTTT TRBV7-9 . TRBJ2-2 many